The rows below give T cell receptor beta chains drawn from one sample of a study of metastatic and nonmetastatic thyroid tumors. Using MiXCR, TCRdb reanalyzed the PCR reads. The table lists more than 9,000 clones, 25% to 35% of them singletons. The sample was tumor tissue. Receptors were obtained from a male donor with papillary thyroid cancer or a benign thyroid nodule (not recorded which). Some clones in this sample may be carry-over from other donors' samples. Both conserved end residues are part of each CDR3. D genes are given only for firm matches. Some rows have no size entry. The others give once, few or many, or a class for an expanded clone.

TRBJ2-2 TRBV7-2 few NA CASSSWAGELFF TGTGCCAGCAGCTCTTGGGCCGGGGAGCTGTTTTTT
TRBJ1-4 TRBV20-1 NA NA CSASAVGQFNEKLFF TGCAGTGCTAGCGCGGTAGGACAGTTTAATGAAAAACTGTTTTTT
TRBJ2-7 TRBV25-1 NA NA CASSPEGPSGGQGVYEQYF TGTGCCAGCAGCCCCGAAGGTCCAAGCGGAGGGCAGGGCGTCTACGAGCAGTACTTC
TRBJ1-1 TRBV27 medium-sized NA CASRTGNREAFF TGTGCCAGCAGGACAGGAAACAGAGAAGCTTTCTTT
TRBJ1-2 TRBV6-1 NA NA CACSEQGGCGYTF TGTGCCTGCAGTGAACAGGGAGGATGTGGCTACACCTTC
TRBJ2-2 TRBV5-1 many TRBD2 CASSLSGRDGELFF TGCGCCAGCAGCTTAAGCGGGAGGGACGGGGAGCTGTTTTTT
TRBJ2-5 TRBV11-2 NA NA CASSLGYQETQYF TGTGCCAGCAGCTTGGGGTACCAAGAGACCCAGTACTTC
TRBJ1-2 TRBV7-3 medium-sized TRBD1 CASSSTTPGTGAVSYGYTF TGTGCCAGCAGCTCCACCACACCGGGGACAGGGGCTGTTAGCTATGGCTACACCTTC
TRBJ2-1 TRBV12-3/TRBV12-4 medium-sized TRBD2 CASRALAGWDEQFF TGTGCCAGCAGGGCGCTAGCGGGATGGGATGAGCAGTTCTTC
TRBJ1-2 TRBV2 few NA CASSPATLKEGYTF TGTGCCAGCAGTCCAGCCACACTCAAGGAGGGCTACACCTTC
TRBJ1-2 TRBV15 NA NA CATSAGGVPYGYTF TGTGCCACCAGTGCCGGGGGGGTCCCATATGGCTACACCTTC
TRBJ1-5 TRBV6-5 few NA CVSSLKRSGQPQHF TGTGTCAGCAGTTTGAAAAGGTCTGGTCAGCCCCAGCATTTT
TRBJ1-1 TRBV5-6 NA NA CASTQAFF TGTGCCAGCACCCAAGCTTTCTTT
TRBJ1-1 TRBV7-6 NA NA CASSLGGGTRYTEAFF TGTGCCAGCAGCTTAGGCGGGGGTACGAGGTACACTGAAGCTTTCTTT
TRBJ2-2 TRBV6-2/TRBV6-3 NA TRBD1 CASSGRTTGSVGELFF TGTGCCAGCAGCGGCCGCACGACAGGGTCGGTCGGGGAGCTGTTTTTT
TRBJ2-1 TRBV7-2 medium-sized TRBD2 CASSLKSGRVLGNEQFF TGTGCCAGCAGCTTAAAAAGCGGGAGGGTTTTAGGAAATGAGCAGTTCTTC
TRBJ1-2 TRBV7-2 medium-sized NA CASSLLASSNSYTF TGTGCCAGCAGCTTATTAGCCAGCTCGAATAGCTACACCTTC
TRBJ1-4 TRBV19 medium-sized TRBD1 CASTSPGQGRQEKLFF TGTGCCAGTACTTCACCGGGACAGGGTCGGCAGGAAAAACTGTTTTTT
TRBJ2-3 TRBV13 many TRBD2 CASSSKLAVTDTQYF TGTGCCAGCAGCTCAAAACTAGCGGTCACAGATACGCAGTATTTT
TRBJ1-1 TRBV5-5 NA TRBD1 CASTEGAVAFF TGTGCCAGCACCGAGGGGGCAGTCGCTTTCTTT
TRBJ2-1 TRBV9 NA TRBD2 CASSKLGGSSYNEQFF TGTGCCAGCAGCAAGCTCGGCGGGAGTTCCTACAATGAGCAGTTCTTC
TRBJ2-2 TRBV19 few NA CASSMRGTGELFF TGTGCCAGTAGTATGAGGGGTACCGGGGAGCTGTTTTTT